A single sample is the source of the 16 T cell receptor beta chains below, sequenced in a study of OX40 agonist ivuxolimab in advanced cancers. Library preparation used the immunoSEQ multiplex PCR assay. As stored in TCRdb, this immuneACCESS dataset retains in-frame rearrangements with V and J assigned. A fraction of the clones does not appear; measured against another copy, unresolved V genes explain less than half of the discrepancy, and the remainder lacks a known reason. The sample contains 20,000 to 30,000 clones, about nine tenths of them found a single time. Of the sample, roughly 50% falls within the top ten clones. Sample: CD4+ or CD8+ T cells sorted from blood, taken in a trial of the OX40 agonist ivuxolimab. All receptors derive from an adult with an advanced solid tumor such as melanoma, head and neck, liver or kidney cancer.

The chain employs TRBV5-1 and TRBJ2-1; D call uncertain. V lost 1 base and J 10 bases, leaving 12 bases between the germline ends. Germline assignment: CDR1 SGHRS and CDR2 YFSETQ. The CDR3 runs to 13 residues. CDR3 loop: CASSLSDWTEQFF. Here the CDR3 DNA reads TGCGCCAGCAGCTTGAGTGACTGGACGGAGCAGTTCTTC.

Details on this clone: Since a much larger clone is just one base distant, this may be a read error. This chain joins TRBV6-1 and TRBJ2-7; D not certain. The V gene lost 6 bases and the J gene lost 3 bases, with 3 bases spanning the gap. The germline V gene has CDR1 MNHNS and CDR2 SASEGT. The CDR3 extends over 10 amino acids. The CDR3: CASSFYEQYF. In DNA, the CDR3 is TGTGCCAGCAGCTTCTACGAGCAGTACTTC.

The CDR3 loop reads CASGLGLFSYEQYF. CDR3 nucleotides: TGTGCTAGTGGCTTAGGACTGTTTTCCTACGAGCAGTACTTC. The genes are TRBV12-5 and TRBJ2-7, with D perhaps TRBD2 (5 bases). This CDR3 is 14 amino acids long. V was trimmed by 6 bases and J by 1 base, leaving 13 bases between them. Germline V gene sequence: CDR1 LGHNT, CDR2 FRNRAP.

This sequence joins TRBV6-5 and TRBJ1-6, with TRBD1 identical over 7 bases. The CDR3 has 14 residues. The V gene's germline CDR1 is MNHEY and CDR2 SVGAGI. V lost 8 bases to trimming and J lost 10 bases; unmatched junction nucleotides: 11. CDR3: CASRTGAISSPLHF. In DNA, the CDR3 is TGTGCCAGCCGGACAGGTGCCATTAGCTCACCCCTCCACTTT.

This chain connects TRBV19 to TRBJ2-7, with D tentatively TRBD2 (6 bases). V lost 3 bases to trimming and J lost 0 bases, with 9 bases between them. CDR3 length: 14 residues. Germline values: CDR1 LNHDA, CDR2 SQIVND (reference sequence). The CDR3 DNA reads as TGTGCCAGTAGTATCGCCGGGGGCTCCTACGAGCAGTACTTC. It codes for CASSIAGGSYEQYF.

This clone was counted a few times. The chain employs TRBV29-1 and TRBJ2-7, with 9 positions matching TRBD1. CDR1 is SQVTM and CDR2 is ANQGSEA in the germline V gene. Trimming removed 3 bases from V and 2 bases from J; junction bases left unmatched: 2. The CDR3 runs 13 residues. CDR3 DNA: TGCAGCGTTGAGGACAGGGGAACCTACGAGCAGTACTTC. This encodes CSVEDRGTYEQYF.

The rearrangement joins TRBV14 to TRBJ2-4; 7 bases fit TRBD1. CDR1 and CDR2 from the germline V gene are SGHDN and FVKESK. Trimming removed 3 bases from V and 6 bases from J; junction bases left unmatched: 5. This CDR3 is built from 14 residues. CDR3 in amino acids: CASSHLGQPNIQYF. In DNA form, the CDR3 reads TGTGCCAGCAGCCACCTGGGACAGCCAAACATTCAGTACTTC.

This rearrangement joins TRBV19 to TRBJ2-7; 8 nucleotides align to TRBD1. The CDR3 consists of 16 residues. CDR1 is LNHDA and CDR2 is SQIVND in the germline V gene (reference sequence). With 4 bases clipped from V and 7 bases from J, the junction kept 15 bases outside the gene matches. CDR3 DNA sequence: TGTGCCAGTAGTAAGCACCGGGGACAGGTCTCGGAAGAGCAGTACTTC. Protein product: CASSKHRGQVSEEQYF.

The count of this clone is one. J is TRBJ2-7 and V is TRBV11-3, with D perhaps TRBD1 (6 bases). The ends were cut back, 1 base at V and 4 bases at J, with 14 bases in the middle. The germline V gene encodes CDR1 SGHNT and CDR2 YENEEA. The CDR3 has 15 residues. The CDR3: CASSLGGQRAYEQYF. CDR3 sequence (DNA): TGTGCCAGCAGCTTAGGGGGACAAAGGGCATACGAGCAGTACTTC.

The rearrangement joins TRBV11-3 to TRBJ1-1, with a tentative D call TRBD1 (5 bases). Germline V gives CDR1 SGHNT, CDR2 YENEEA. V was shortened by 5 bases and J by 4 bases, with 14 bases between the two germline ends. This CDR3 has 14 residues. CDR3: CASSPRQISTEAFF. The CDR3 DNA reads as TGTGCCAGCAGCCCCCGACAGATCTCCACTGAAGCTTTCTTT.

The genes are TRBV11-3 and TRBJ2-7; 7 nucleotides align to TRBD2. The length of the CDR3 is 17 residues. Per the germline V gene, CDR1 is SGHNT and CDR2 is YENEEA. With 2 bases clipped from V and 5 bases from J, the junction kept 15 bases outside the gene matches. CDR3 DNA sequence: TGTGCCAGCAGCTTAAGGCCAGCGGGGATGGTGCCCCACGAGCAGTACTTC. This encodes CASSLRPAGMVPHEQYF.

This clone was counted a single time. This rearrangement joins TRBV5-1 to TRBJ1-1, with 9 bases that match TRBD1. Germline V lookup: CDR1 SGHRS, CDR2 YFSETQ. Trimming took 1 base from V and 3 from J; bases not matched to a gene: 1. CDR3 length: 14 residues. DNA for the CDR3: TGCGCCAGCAGCTTGACAGGGGGCTACACTGAAGCTTTCTTT. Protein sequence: CASSLTGGYTEAFF.

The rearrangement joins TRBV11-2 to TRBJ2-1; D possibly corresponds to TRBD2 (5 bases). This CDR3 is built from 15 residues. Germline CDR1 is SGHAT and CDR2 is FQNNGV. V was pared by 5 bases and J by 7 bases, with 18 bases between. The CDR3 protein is CASSLASTQRNEQFF. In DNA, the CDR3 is TGTGCCAGCAGCCTAGCTAGCACGCAGAGGAATGAGCAGTTCTTC.

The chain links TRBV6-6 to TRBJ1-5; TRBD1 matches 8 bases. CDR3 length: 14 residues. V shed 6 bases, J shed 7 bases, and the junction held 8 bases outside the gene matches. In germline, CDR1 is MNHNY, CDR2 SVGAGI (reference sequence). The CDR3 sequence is CASSEDRGWQPQHF. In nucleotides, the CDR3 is TGTGCCAGCAGCGAAGACAGGGGATGGCAGCCCCAGCATTTT.

Written as DNA, the CDR3 is TGTGCCAGCAGCCCTGTGGCCTACGAGCAGTACTTC. This translates into CASSPVAYEQYF. The chain carries TRBV27 and TRBJ2-7; D remains unclear. The CDR3 totals 12 residues. Trimming cost V 6 bases and J 2 bases, with 8 bases left between them. Germline CDR1 is MNHEY and CDR2 is SMNVEV (reference sequence).

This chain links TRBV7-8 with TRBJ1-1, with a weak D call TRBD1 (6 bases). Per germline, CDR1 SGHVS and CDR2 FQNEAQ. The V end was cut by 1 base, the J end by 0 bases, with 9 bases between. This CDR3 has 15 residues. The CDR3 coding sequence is TGTGCCAGCAGCTTAGGTGCAGGGGTGAACACTGAAGCTTTCTTT. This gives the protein CASSLGAGVNTEAFF. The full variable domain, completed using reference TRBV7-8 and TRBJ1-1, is GAGVSQSPRYKVAKRGQDVALRCDPISGHVSLFWYQQALGQGPEFLTYFQNEAQLDKSGLPSDRFFAERPEGSVSTLKIQRTQQEDSAVYLCASSLGAGVNTEAFFGQGTRLTVV.